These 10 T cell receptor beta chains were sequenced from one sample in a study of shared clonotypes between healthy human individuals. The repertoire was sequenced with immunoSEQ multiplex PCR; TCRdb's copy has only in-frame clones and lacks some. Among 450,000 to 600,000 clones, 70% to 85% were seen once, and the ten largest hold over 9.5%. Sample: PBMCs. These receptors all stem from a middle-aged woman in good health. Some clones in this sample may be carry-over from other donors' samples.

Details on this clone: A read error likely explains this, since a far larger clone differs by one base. The CDR3 spells CAWGVTGFSGANVLTF. Here the CDR3 DNA reads TGTGCCTGGGGTGTTACGGGGTTCTCTGGGGCCAACGTCCTGACTTTC. The chain carries TRBV30 and TRBJ2-6, with a possible D match to TRBD2 (5 bases). The germline CDR1 and CDR2 sequences are GTSNPN and SVGIG (reference sequence). The CDR3 is made up of 16 amino acids.

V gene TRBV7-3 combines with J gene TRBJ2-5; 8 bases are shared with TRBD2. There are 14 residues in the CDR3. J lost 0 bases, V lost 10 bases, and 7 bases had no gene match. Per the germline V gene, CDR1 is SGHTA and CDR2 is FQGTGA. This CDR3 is CANRQREYQETQYF. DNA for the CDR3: TGTGCCAACCGCCAGCGGGAGTACCAAGAGACCCAGTACTTC.

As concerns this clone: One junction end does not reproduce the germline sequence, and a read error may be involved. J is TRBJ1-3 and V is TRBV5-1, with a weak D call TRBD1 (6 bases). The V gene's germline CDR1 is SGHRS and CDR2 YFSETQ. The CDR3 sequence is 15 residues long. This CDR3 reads CASSLDSFSGNTIYF. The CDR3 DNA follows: TGCGCCAGCAGTTTGGACAGCTTCTCTGGAAACACCATATATTTT.

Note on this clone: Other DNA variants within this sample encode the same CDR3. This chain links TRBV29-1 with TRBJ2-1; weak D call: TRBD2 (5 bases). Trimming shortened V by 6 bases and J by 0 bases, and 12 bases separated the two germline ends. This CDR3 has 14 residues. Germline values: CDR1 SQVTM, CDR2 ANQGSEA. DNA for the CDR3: TGCAGCGTCGAGGGAGAAGGCTCCTACAATGAGCAGTTCTTC. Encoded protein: CSVEGEGSYNEQFF.

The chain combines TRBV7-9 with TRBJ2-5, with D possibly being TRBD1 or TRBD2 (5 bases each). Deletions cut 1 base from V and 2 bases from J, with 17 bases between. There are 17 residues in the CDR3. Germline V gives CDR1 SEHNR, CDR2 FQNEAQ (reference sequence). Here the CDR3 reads CASSLVGTDWAQETQYF. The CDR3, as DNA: TGTGCCAGCAGCTTAGTTGGGACCGACTGGGCGCAAGAGACCCAGTACTTC.

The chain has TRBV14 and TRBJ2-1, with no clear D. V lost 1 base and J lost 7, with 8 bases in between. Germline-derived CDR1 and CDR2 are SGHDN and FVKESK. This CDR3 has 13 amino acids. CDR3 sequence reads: CASSQVIANEQFF. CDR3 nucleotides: TGTGCCAGCAGCCAAGTCATCGCGAATGAGCAGTTCTTC.

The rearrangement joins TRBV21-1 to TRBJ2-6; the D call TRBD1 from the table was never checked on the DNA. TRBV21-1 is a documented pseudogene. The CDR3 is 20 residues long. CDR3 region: CASGRDRGRNAQSGANVLTF. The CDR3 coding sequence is TGTGCCAGCGGCCGGGACAGGGGGAGAAATGCGCAATCTGGGGCCAACGTCCTGACTTTC.

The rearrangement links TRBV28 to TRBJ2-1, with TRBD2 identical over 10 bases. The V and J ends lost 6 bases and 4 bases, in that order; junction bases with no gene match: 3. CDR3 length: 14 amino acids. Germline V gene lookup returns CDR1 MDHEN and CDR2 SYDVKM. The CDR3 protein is CASSGLAVYNEQFF. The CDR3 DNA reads TGTGCCAGCAGCGGACTAGCGGTTTACAATGAGCAGTTCTTC.

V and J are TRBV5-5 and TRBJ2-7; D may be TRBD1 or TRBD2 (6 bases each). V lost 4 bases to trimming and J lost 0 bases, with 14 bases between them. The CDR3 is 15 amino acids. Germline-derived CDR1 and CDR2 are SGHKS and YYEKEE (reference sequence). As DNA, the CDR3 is TGTGCCAGCAGCGGGGGGCCGGGGTACTCCTACGAGCAGTACTTC. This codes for CASSGGPGYSYEQYF.

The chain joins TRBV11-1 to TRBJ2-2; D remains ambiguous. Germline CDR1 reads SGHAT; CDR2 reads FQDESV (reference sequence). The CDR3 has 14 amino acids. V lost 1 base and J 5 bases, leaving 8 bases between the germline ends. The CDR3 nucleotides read TGTGCCAGCAGCTTAGGTGGCAGAACCGGGGAGCTGTTTTTT. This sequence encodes CASSLGGRTGELFF. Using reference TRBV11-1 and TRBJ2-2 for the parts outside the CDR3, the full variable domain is EAEVAQSPRYKITEKSQAVAFWCDPISGHATLYWYRQILGQGPELLVQFQDESVVDDSQLPKDRFSAERLKGVDSTLKIQPAELGDSAMYLCASSLGGRTGELFFGEGSRLTVL.